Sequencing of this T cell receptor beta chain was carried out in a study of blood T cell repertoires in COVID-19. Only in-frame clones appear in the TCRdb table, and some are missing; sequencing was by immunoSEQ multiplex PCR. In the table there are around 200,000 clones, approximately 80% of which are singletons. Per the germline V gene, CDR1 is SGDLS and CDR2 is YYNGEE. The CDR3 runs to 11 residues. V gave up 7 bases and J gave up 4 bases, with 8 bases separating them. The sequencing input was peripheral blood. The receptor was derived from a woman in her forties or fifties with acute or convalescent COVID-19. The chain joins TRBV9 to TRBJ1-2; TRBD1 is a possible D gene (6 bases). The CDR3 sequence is CASGGAYGYTF. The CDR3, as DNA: TGTGCCAGCGGGGGGGCCTATGGCTACACCTTC.